Listed here are 10 T cell receptor beta chains from one sample, sequenced in a study of somatic mutations in cytotoxic T cells in rheumatoid arthritis. Produced via immunoSEQ multiplex PCR; TCRdb's table is partial and in-frame only. Of about 7,100 clones in the sample, about four fifths were seen once. What was sequenced was CD8+ T cells sorted from blood. The receptors were sampled from an adult with rheumatoid arthritis.

The chain combines TRBV28 with TRBJ1-5, with D unclear. V gave up 6 bases and J gave up 6 bases, with 12 bases separating them. This CDR3 spans 13 amino acids. Germline lookup yields CDR1 MDHEN and CDR2 SYDVKM. The CDR3 reads CASRRRRGQPQHF. CDR3 nucleotide sequence: TGTGCCAGCAGGAGGCGCAGAGGTCAGCCCCAGCATTTT.

The chain carries TRBV23-1 and TRBJ2-3; D is undetermined. TRBV23-1 is labeled an ORF, and its function is uncertain. V was cut by 0 bases and J by 0 bases, with 13 bases left in between. The length of the CDR3 is 17 residues. CDR3 loop: CASSQSSGIDSTDTQYF. DNA for the CDR3: TGCGCCAGCAGTCAATCGTCTGGAATTGATAGCACAGATACGCAGTATTTT.

The chain carries TRBV5-1 and TRBJ1-4, with 7 positions matching TRBD1. The CDR3 totals 13 residues. Germline CDR1 reads SGHRS; CDR2 reads YFSETQ. V was clipped by 3 bases and J by 6 bases; unmatched bases: 2. CDR3: CASSSGGDEKLFF. CDR3 nucleotide sequence: TGCGCCAGCAGCTCAGGGGGGGATGAAAAACTGTTTTTT.

The chain couples TRBV14 to TRBJ2-3; D unclear. There are 15 residues in the CDR3. V dropped 3 bases and J dropped 2 bases, with 12 bases sitting between them. The V gene's germline CDR1 is SGHDN and CDR2 FVKESK. The CDR3 loop is CASSQEKWVTDTQYF. CDR3 in DNA: TGTGCCAGCAGCCAGGAAAAGTGGGTCACAGATACGCAGTATTTT.

The V gene is TRBV5-1, the J gene TRBJ2-2; 7 positions match TRBD1. This CDR3 has 14 amino acids. Per the germline V gene, CDR1 is SGHRS and CDR2 is YFSETQ. Trimming took 5 bases from V and 3 from J; bases not matched to a gene: 4. As DNA, the CDR3 is TGCGCCAGCAGGACCGGGACAGACACCGGGGAGCTGTTTTTT. Protein sequence: CASRTGTDTGELFF.

The chain has TRBV12-5 and TRBJ2-1, with TRBD2 matching 13 bases. This CDR3 has 16 residues. J lost 7 bases, V lost 0 bases, and 3 bases had no gene match. From germline, CDR1 is LGHNT and CDR2 FRNRAP. CDR3 in amino acids: CASGLVTSGGRNEQFF. The DNA of the CDR3 is TGTGCTAGTGGTTTGGTGACTAGCGGGGGGCGAAATGAGCAGTTCTTC.

By proportion, this clone is medium-sized (0.01 to 0.1%). This rearrangement joins TRBV13 to TRBJ2-7, with 8 nucleotides matching TRBD1. This CDR3 has 13 residues. The germline CDR1 and CDR2 sequences are PRHDT and FYEKMQ (reference sequence). Losses at the gene ends were 5 bases for V and 6 bases for J; bases not matched to a gene: 6. The CDR3 DNA reads TGTGCCAGCAGCCTGTCAGGGGGCCGCGAGCAGTACGTC. Its protein is CASSLSGGREQYV.

This clone showed up just once. DNA for the CDR3: TGTGCCAGCAGTGAAGGGGGCAGGGCCCTCTACGAGCAGTACTTC. Protein: CASSEGGRALYEQYF. The J gene is TRBJ2-7, the V gene TRBV2; D is perhaps TRBD1 (5 bases). The CDR3 runs 15 residues. V dropped 1 base and J dropped 3 bases, with 13 bases sitting between them. Germline V gene lookup returns CDR1 SNHLY and CDR2 FYNNEI.

V and J are TRBV5-4 and TRBJ1-5, with a weak D call TRBD1 (5 bases). The germline V and J ends were trimmed by 0 bases and 4 bases, with 11 bases remaining between them. Germline V gives CDR1 SGHNT, CDR2 YYREEE (reference sequence). The CDR3 runs 15 residues. The CDR3 DNA reads as TGTGCCAGCAGCTTGGGGGGGGGACGGAATCAGCCCCAGCATTTT. Amino acid sequence: CASSLGGGRNQPQHF. Using reference TRBV5-4 and TRBJ1-5 for the parts outside the CDR3, the full variable domain is ETGVTQSPTHLIKTRGQQVTLRCSSQSGHNTVSWYQQALGQGPQFIFQYYREEENGRGNFPPRFSGLQFPNYSSELNVNALELDDSALYLCASSLGGGRNQPQHFGDGTRLSIL.

The gene calls are TRBV5-4 and TRBJ1-6; no reliable D call. V was trimmed by 4 bases and J by 7 bases, leaving 15 bases between them. This CDR3 spans 15 amino acids. Per germline, CDR1 SGHNT and CDR2 YYREEE (reference sequence). The CDR3: CASSLGEGSNSPLHF. DNA for the CDR3: TGTGCCAGCAGCCTTGGCGAGGGTAGCAATTCACCCCTCCACTTT.